This T cell receptor (beta chain) was sequenced for a study of T-cell reconstitution after alpha-beta-depleted transplantation in children. Study observations and caveats: Day-60 TCRbeta diversity that was high in some patients was derived from surviving recipient T cells and thymic progenitors. After one year, T-cell counts and TCRbeta diversity mostly came from new T cells. Alpha-beta T cells present about two months after transplant were reported to originate from several hundred expanded graft clones.

This clonotype was seen many times. The antigen remains unidentified. It was with unique molecular identifiers that the TCRbeta library was prepared. Each CDR3 protein gets one entry after TCRdb re-called the PCR reads with MiXCR. Among hundreds of thousands of distinct CDR3 sequences listed, over 10% were seen once. There are 14 residues in the CDR3. The V end was cut by 7 bases, the J end by 4 bases, with 14 bases between. The V gene is TRBV12-3 or TRBV12-4, the J gene TRBJ1-3, with D unresolved. Here the sequenced sample was PBMCs, taken before TCRalphabeta/CD19-depleted stem cell transplant. The source of this sequence is a girl aged 2 to 9 with congenital amegakaryocytic thrombocytopenia, due to receive a stem cell transplant. The CDR3 protein is CASTLGRAGNTIYF. CDR3 DNA: TGTGCCAGCACCCTAGGCCGCGCAGGAAACACCATATATTTT.